Given below is one T cell receptor (beta chain) in context. Data came from immunoSEQ multiplex PCR; TCRdb stores just in-frame clones and leaves some out. The sample carries about 38,000 clones, under 95% recorded once. The data were taken from a study of T cell changes during pregnancy in multiple sclerosis. There are 17 residues in the CDR3. Per the germline V gene, CDR1 is LNHDA and CDR2 is SQIVND (reference sequence). Germline trimming cut 3 bases from V and 5 bases from J; bases unmatched to any gene: 11. The clonotype comes from a female donor with multiple sclerosis, enrolled in a pregnancy study. The chain links TRBV19 to TRBJ2-2; 8 nucleotides match TRBD1. This specimen consisted of CD8+ T cells from peripheral blood mononuclear cells, obtained in the third trimester of pregnancy. The CDR3: CASSIIGQGASTGELFF. CDR3 nucleotides: TGTGCCAGTAGTATTATAGGGCAGGGGGCTTCTACCGGGGAGCTGTTTTTT.